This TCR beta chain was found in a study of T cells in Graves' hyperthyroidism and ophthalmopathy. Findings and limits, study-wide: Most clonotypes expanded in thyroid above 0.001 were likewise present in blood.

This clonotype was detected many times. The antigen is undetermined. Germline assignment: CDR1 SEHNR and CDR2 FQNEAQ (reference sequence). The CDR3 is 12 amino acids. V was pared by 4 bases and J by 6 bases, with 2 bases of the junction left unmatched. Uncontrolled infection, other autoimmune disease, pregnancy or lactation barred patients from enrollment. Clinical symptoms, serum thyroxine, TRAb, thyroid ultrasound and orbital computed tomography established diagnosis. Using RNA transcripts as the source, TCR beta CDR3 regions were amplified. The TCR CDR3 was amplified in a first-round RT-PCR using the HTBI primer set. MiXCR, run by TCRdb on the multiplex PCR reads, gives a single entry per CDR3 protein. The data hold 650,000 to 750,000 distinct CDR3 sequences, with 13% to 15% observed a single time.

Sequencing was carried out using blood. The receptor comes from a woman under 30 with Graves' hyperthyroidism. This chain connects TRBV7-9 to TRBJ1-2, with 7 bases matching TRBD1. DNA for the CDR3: TGTGCCAGCAGCTGGGGGACAGATGGCTACACCTTC. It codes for CASSWGTDGYTF.